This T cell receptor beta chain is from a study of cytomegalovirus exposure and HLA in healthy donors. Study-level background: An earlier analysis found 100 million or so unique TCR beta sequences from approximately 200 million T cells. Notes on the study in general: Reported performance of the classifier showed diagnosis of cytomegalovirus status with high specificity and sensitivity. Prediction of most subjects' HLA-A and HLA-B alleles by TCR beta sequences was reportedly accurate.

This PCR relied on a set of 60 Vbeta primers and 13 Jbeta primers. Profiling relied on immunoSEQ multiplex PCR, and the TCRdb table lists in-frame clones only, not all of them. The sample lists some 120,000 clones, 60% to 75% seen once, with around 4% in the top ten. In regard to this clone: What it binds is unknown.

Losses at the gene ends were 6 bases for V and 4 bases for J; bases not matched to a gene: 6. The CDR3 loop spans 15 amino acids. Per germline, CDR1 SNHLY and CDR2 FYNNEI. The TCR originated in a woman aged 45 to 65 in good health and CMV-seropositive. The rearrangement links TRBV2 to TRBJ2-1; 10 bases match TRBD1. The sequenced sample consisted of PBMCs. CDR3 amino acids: CASRRGQGLYNEQFF. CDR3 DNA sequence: TGTGCCAGCAGACGGGGACAGGGGCTTTACAATGAGCAGTTCTTC. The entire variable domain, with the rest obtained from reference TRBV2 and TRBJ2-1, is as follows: EPEVTQTPSHQVTQMGQEVILRCVPISNHLYFYWYRQILGQKVEFLVSFYNNEISEKSEIFDDQFSVERPDGSNFTLKIRSTKLEDSAMYFCASRRGQGLYNEQFFGPGTRLTVL.